This T cell receptor beta chain was found in a study of beta chain features in type 1 diabetes. Points from the study as a whole: Amplification by PCR could prefer shorter templates, with the same effect in patients and controls.

The whole isolated RNA underwent reverse transcription, so sequencing captured expressed TCRB transcripts. Profiling relied on immunoSEQ multiplex PCR, and the TCRdb table lists in-frame clones only, not all of them. The sample has 120,000 to 150,000 clones, roughly 53% seen once. Of note for this clone: The target antigen is unknown.

The TCR was taken from a man aged 18 to 29 in good health. The specimen was Tregs from blood.

CDR3 sequence: CASSLGQMLGYTF. CDR3 DNA sequence: TGTGCCAGCAGCCTCGGACAGATGTTGGGCTACACCTTC. The chain is built from TRBV28 and TRBJ1-2; tentatively, D is TRBD1 (6 bases). Trimming cost V 6 bases and J 8 bases, with 16 bases left between them. The length of the CDR3 is 13 residues. CDR1 and CDR2 from the germline V gene are MDHEN and SYDVKM.